Listed below are T cell receptor beta chains from one sample, sequenced in a study of vaccination effects on CD4 cells after COVID-19. Clones were sequenced by immunoSEQ multiplex PCR, and TCRdb holds only the in-frame ones, with some missing. The table includes fewer than 35,000 clones, around 70% detected once. For these TCRs, the target antigens are not known. The sequencing here drew on CD4+ T cells from PBMCs cultured without peptide, taken before COVID-19 vaccination. Receptors originate from a human donor who received a COVID-19 vaccine. The CDR3 runs from the conserved cysteine through the conserved F or W. Each record gives: CDR3 DNA, CDR3 protein, clone size, D gene, CDR3 length, V gene, J gene. D genes are given only for firm matches. Clone size is stated in some rows and not others, as once, few, many or a class when expanded.

DNA: TGTGCCACCCGAGCGACAGGGGACTCCTACGAGCAGTACTTC
CDR3: CATRATGDSYEQYF
size: few
D: TRBD1
length: 14
V: TRBV6-6
J: TRBJ2-7

DNA: TGTGCCAGCAGCCTGGGGACTAGCGGGAGGGCCCTTACAGATACGCAGTATTTT
CDR3: CASSLGTSGRALTDTQYF
size: once
D: TRBD2
length: 18
V: TRBV5-4
J: TRBJ2-3

DNA: TGCGCCAGCAGCTCCGAAGCGGGGACCCAGTACTTC
CDR3: CASSSEAGTQYF
size: NA
D: NA
length: 12
V: TRBV5-1
J: TRBJ2-5

DNA: TGTGCCGTCAACAGGGAAATGGTCGGCGAGCAGTACTTC
CDR3: CAVNREMVGEQYF
size: NA
D: NA
length: 13
V: TRBV6-5
J: TRBJ2-7

DNA: TGCGCCAGCAGCTTGGGTTTCTTAGAGAACTTGAACACTGAAGCTTTCTTT
CDR3: CASSLGFLENLNTEAFF
size: NA
D: NA
length: 17
V: TRBV5-1
J: TRBJ1-1

DNA: TGTGCCAGTAGTATAGATGCGCAGGGGACTCACAATGAGCAGTTCTTC
CDR3: CASSIDAQGTHNEQFF
size: NA
D: NA
length: 16
V: TRBV19
J: TRBJ2-1

DNA: TGTGCCAGCAGATCAACAGGGGGTCAGCCCCAGCATTTT
CDR3: CASRSTGGQPQHF
size: NA
D: TRBD1
length: 13
V: TRBV6-5
J: TRBJ1-5

DNA: TGTGCCATCAGTGACGGGGGAGACTACAATGAGCAGTTCTTC
CDR3: CAISDGGDYNEQFF
size: NA
D: NA
length: 14
V: TRBV10-3
J: TRBJ2-1

DNA: TGTGCCAGCAGCCCGAGACAGGGCCGAGATGAGCAGTTCTTC
CDR3: CASSPRQGRDEQFF
size: few
D: TRBD1
length: 14
V: TRBV7-9
J: TRBJ2-1

DNA: TGTGCCAGCAGCCTGGGACGGAATAATTCACCCCTCCACTTT
CDR3: CASSLGRNNSPLHF
size: once
D: NA
length: 14
V: TRBV5-6
J: TRBJ1-6

DNA: TGTGCCAGCAGCCCGGGACTACAAGAGACCCAGTACTTC
CDR3: CASSPGLQETQYF
size: NA
D: TRBD2
length: 13
V: TRBV5-6
J: TRBJ2-5

DNA: TGCGCCAGCACCAACGGCTACGAGCAGTACTTC
CDR3: CASTNGYEQYF
size: NA
D: NA
length: 11
V: TRBV10-1
J: TRBJ2-7

DNA: TGTGCCAGCACAGGGGTTCGAGAGACCCAGTACTTC
CDR3: CASTGVRETQYF
size: NA
D: NA
length: 12
V: TRBV5-8
J: TRBJ2-5

DNA: TGTGCCAGCAGTTCTCAGGGAAGCTATGGCTACACCTTC
CDR3: CASSSQGSYGYTF
size: NA
D: NA
length: 13
V: TRBV12-3/TRBV12-4
J: TRBJ1-2

DNA: TGTGCCAGCAGTTACCAGAGGAGCTCTGGGGCCAACGTCCTGACTTTC
CDR3: CASSYQRSSGANVLTF
size: NA
D: NA
length: 16
V: TRBV6-5
J: TRBJ2-6

DNA: TGTGCCAGCAGCCCCGGGACTAGTATCCCCTCCGGGGAGCTGTTTTTT
CDR3: CASSPGTSIPSGELFF
size: NA
D: TRBD2
length: 16
V: TRBV3-1/TRBV3-2
J: TRBJ2-2

DNA: TGTGCCAGCAAATACCAGGGAGGGACTGAAGCTTTCTTT
CDR3: CASKYQGGTEAFF
size: NA
D: NA
length: 13
V: TRBV6-5
J: TRBJ1-1

DNA: TGCGCCAGCAGCACTCCGAGGCGGGAGGTATCCTACAATGAGCAGTTCTTC
CDR3: CASSTPRREVSYNEQFF
size: NA
D: TRBD2
length: 17
V: TRBV4-1
J: TRBJ2-1

DNA: TGTGCCAGCAGCGGGAAACTAGCGGGGGTCTCAGATACGCAGTATTTT
CDR3: CASSGKLAGVSDTQYF
size: NA
D: TRBD2
length: 16
V: TRBV7-8
J: TRBJ2-3

DNA: TGTGCCAGCTCACCCGGGACTAGCGGTCTCTACGAGCAGTACTTC
CDR3: CASSPGTSGLYEQYF
size: NA
D: TRBD2
length: 15
V: TRBV18
J: TRBJ2-7

DNA: TGTGCCAGCAGCGCGACAGGGATTGGCGAGCAGTACTTC
CDR3: CASSATGIGEQYF
size: few
D: TRBD1
length: 13
V: TRBV7-2
J: TRBJ2-7

DNA: TGTGCCAGCAACCTAGGGGCAATGACAGATACGCAGTATTTT
CDR3: CASNLGAMTDTQYF
size: NA
D: NA
length: 14
V: TRBV2
J: TRBJ2-3

DNA: TGTGCCAGCAGGAAGGGGGACTACGAGCAGTACTTC
CDR3: CASRKGDYEQYF
size: NA
D: NA
length: 12
V: TRBV6-5
J: TRBJ2-7

DNA: TGTGCCAGCAGTGAAAGAGGAGGTTCCTATGGCTACACCTTC
CDR3: CASSERGGSYGYTF
size: NA
D: NA
length: 14
V: TRBV6-1
J: TRBJ1-2